A selection of T cell receptor beta chains follows, all from one sample in a study of T cell responses to AZD1222 COVID-19 vaccine. Produced via immunoSEQ multiplex PCR; TCRdb's table is partial and in-frame only. The sample records about 81,000 clones, over 80% being singletons. This specimen was peripheral blood, taken 28 days after the second AZD1222 dose. The receptors were gathered from an adult who received the AZD1222 COVID-19 vaccine. Both conserved end residues are part of each CDR3. Each record gives: clone size, V gene, D gene, J gene, CDR3 DNA, CDR3 protein. D genes are given only for firm matches. For some rows the clone size is stated as once, few or many, or as a class when expanded; others skip it.

>NA|TRBV27|NA|TRBJ2-5
TGTGCCAGCAGTTTTAACCCGTACCAAGAGACCCAGTACTTC
CASSFNPYQETQYF
>NA|TRBV7-9|TRBD2|TRBJ2-2
TGTGCCAGCAGCCCCTGGGCTAGCGGGAGGGCCAGGTCCGGGGAGCTGTTTTTT
CASSPWASGRARSGELFF
>NA|TRBV3-1/TRBV3-2|NA|TRBJ1-1
TGTGCCAGCAGCCAAGCCGGGAGCGGCACTGAAGCTTTCTTT
CASSQAGSGTEAFF
>NA|TRBV3-1/TRBV3-2|NA|TRBJ2-7
TGTGCCAGCAGCCAAGAGGTCGGCCGCGAGCAGTACTTC
CASSQEVGREQYF
>NA|TRBV5-6|NA|TRBJ1-1
TGTGCCAGCAGGTTATGGGGCCCGAACACTGAAGCTTTCTTT
CASRLWGPNTEAFF
>few|TRBV10-1|TRBD2|TRBJ2-5
TGCGCCAGCAGTGAGTCGATTCTAGCGGGGGGGCCCGCCCAAGAGACCCAGTACTTC
CASSESILAGGPAQETQYF
>NA|TRBV30|NA|TRBJ2-7
TGTGCCGGGACCCACTCCTACGAGCAGTACTTC
CAGTHSYEQYF
>NA|TRBV9|NA|TRBJ1-2
TGTGCCAGCAGCGTGACGGTAGCGGGGGCGGGTGGCTACACCTTC
CASSVTVAGAGGYTF
>once|TRBV10-1|NA|TRBJ2-5
TGCGCCAGCAGTACGGACGGTTCTAAGGGCCAGTACTTC
CASSTDGSKGQYF
>NA|TRBV5-6|TRBD1|TRBJ1-2
TGTGCCAGCAGCTGGGGGACAGACGCGCACGGCTACACCTTC
CASSWGTDAHGYTF
>NA|TRBV7-8|NA|TRBJ1-1
TGTGCCAGCAGCTTAAAAACTGAAGCTTTCTTT
CASSLKTEAFF
>NA|TRBV5-4|NA|TRBJ2-3
TGTGCCAGCAGTCCCCGTTCACCAGATACGCAGTATTTT
CASSPRSPDTQYF
>once|TRBV11-2|NA|TRBJ2-7
TGTGCCAGCAGCTTAGAGGCTGACTTACACGAGCAGTACTTC
CASSLEADLHEQYF
>NA|TRBV4-1|NA|TRBJ1-6
TGCGCCAGCAGCCCAAGGATACAGAGAAGCTCCTATAATTCACCCCTCCACTTT
CASSPRIQRSSYNSPLHF
>NA|TRBV15|TRBD1|TRBJ2-7
TGTGCCACCAGCCCAGCCGGGACAGGCCGAAGCTACGAGCAGTACTTC
CATSPAGTGRSYEQYF
>NA|TRBV9|NA|TRBJ1-2
TGTGCCAGCAGCGTAGCTTCCCAGGGTAGCTATGGCTACACCTTC
CASSVASQGSYGYTF
>NA|TRBV24-1|NA|TRBJ2-7
TGTGCCACCAGTGACCAACCTCAGGGGGGCGAGCAGTACTTC
CATSDQPQGGEQYF
>NA|TRBV27|TRBD1|TRBJ1-1
TGTGCCAGCAGTTACATCGGGCAGGGGGTGAACACTGAAGCTTTCTTT
CASSYIGQGVNTEAFF
>NA|TRBV19|TRBD2|TRBJ2-1
TGTGCCAGGAGGACTAGCGGGACCCGCTCCTACAATGAGCAGTTCTTC
CARRTSGTRSYNEQFF
>NA|TRBV6-1|TRBD1|TRBJ1-6
TGTGCCAGCAGTGAAGAGGGGGGGACAGGGTGGTCACCCCTCCACTTT
CASSEEGGTGWSPLHF
>NA|TRBV5-1|NA|TRBJ1-5
TGCGCCAGCAGCTTGGGTGCGGGGCAGCCCCAGCATTTT
CASSLGAGQPQHF
>NA|TRBV10-3|TRBD1|TRBJ1-2
TGTGCCATCAGGGAGCGCGGACAGGGTGGGGGCTACACCTTC
CAIRERGQGGGYTF
>NA|TRBV7-2|NA|TRBJ2-1
TGTGCCAGCAGCTTAGGGGATAGTTCCTACAATGAGCAGTTCTTC
CASSLGDSSYNEQFF
>NA|TRBV30|NA|TRBJ2-7
TGTGCCTGGGGAAGACAGTCCTCCTACGAGCAGTACTTC
CAWGRQSSYEQYF
>NA|TRBV12-5|NA|TRBJ1-2
TGTGCTAGTGGTTCCTACGGGGGGGCAAAAGGCTACACCTTC
CASGSYGGAKGYTF
>NA|TRBV30|TRBD2|TRBJ2-7
TGTGCCTGGACCCAACACGGGGGGTTGTACGAGCAGTACTTC
CAWTQHGGLYEQYF
>once|TRBV5-1|NA|TRBJ1-1
TGCGCCAGCAGCTTGGGTGCAGGGAACACTGAAGCTTTCTTT
CASSLGAGNTEAFF
>NA|TRBV30|NA|TRBJ2-7
TGTGCCTGGAGTGGGGACCGCTACGAGCAGTACTTC
CAWSGDRYEQYF
>NA|TRBV7-3|TRBD1|TRBJ1-1
TGTGCCAGCAGCCTCCAGGGGGGCACTGAAGCTTTCTTT
CASSLQGGTEAFF
>NA|TRBV9|TRBD2|TRBJ2-1
TGTGCCAGCAGCGTAGAAGCGGGGGGTGGTAATGAGCAGTTCTTC
CASSVEAGGGNEQFF
>NA|TRBV14|TRBD1|TRBJ2-5
TGTGCCAGCAGTCTAGGGACAGACCCTAGAGGAGAGACCCAGTACTTC
CASSLGTDPRGETQYF
>NA|TRBV10-3|NA|TRBJ2-5
TGTGCCATCAGTGACCTGGGGCCCGGACGAGAGACCCAGTACTTC
CAISDLGPGRETQYF
>NA|TRBV7-2|TRBD2|TRBJ2-1
TGTGCCAGCAACATCAGTCCTCTAGCGGGAGTAGGTGAGCAGTTCTTC
CASNISPLAGVGEQFF
>NA|TRBV19|TRBD2|TRBJ2-1
TGTGCCAGTAGGGCCGGGACTAGCGGCCATCTGGAGCAGTTCTTC
CASRAGTSGHLEQFF